This entry lists 20 T cell receptor beta chains sequenced from one sample in a study of CD8 T cells in Susac syndrome (dated by TCRdb to the late 2010s). To prepare the library, the immunoSEQ multiplex PCR assay was applied. RNA was extracted using the RNeasy kit, and roughly 0.5 to 1 microgram was reverse transcribed with random hexamers. Through fastp at Q25 and MiXCR, TCRdb rebuilt clones from the public reads, retaining in-frame beta chains. Rows with a matching CDR3 protein are joined into one entry that keeps the most common DNA and genes. This sample lists 120,000 or so distinct CDR3 sequences; around 95% were detected once. The leading ten clones occupy 0.21% of the sample. Specimen: CD8+ T cells from PBMCs. The receptor set was obtained from a human donor with Susac syndrome.

The V gene is TRBV12-3 or TRBV12-4, the J gene TRBJ1-4; D unclear. Trimming cost V 3 bases and J 8 bases, with 10 bases left between them. The CDR3 spans 13 residues. The CDR3 loop reads CASSLDLREKLFF. CDR3 sequence (DNA): TGTGCCAGCAGTTTGGACCTGAGGGAAAAACTGTTTTTT.

The chain recombines TRBV6-5 with TRBJ2-5; D possibly corresponds to TRBD2 (6 bases). The CDR3 runs 14 residues. Germline V CDR1 and CDR2: MNHEY, SVGAGI. V was trimmed by 2 bases and J by 1 base, leaving 8 bases between them. This CDR3 is CASSYDGSQETQYF. DNA of the CDR3: TGTGCCAGCAGTTACGACGGGAGCCAAGAGACCCAGTACTTC.

V usage is TRBV12-5 and J usage is TRBJ1-5, with D perhaps TRBD1 (5 bases). V lost 6 bases to trimming and J lost 9 bases, with 18 bases between them. Germline V gene sequence: CDR1 LGHNT, CDR2 FRNRAP. The CDR3 has 14 amino acids. CDR3 region: CASGPSGTLGPQHF. CDR3 in DNA: TGTGCTAGTGGCCCTTCAGGGACCCTGGGGCCCCAGCATTTT.

Here the CDR3 DNA reads TGCGCCAGCAGCGTTTCCAGGGGTATGGATCAGCCCCAGCATTTT. This encodes CASSVSRGMDQPQHF. The chain links TRBV4-1 to TRBJ1-5, with D maybe TRBD1 (6 bases). Germline V gene sequence: CDR1 MGHRA, CDR2 YSYEKL. Trimming cost V 5 bases and J 5 bases, with 16 bases left between them. The CDR3 runs to 15 residues.

The gene calls are TRBV12-3 or TRBV12-4 and TRBJ1-2; the match to TRBD1 covers 8 bases. The CDR3 loop spans 15 amino acids. The J segment lost 7 bases and the V segment lost 3 bases, leaving 10 bases of the junction unmatched. CDR3 residues: CASSFYGQGDSGYTF. The CDR3 DNA sequence: TGTGCCAGCAGTTTCTATGGACAGGGTGATAGTGGCTACACCTTC.

V gene TRBV12-3 or TRBV12-4 combines with J gene TRBJ2-3; no firm D call. CDR3 length: 17 residues. V dropped 4 bases and J dropped 2 bases, with 19 bases sitting between them. In nucleotides, the CDR3 is TGTGCCAGCAGTTGGGAAGGACCGAGTCCCCCCACAGATACGCAGTATTTT. Protein product: CASSWEGPSPPTDTQYF.

This chain connects TRBV4-2 to TRBJ2-7; tentative D call: TRBD2 (5 bases). From germline, CDR1 is LGHNA and CDR2 YNFKEQ. The CDR3 is 15 amino acids. Trimming stripped 1 base from V and 3 bases from J, with 13 bases between. CDR3 amino acids: CASSQGERSHYEQYF. For the CDR3, the DNA is TGTGCCAGCAGCCAAGGGGAGCGGAGCCACTACGAGCAGTACTTC.

V usage is TRBV19 and J usage is TRBJ2-1, with D perhaps TRBD2 (6 bases). The CDR3 runs to 15 residues. V lost 7 bases to trimming and J lost 0 bases, with 13 bases between them. The germline gives CDR1 LNHDA, CDR2 SQIVND (reference sequence). The CDR3 nucleotides read TGTGCCAGTAAGCAGCGGGCTTCCTCCTACAATGAGCAGTTCTTC. This codes for CASKQRASSYNEQFF.

This sequence joins TRBV9 and TRBJ2-3; 7 bases map to TRBD2. V lost 2 bases to trimming and J lost 6 bases; unmatched junction nucleotides: 6. Germline values: CDR1 SGDLS, CDR2 YYNGEE. The CDR3 loop spans 14 amino acids. In DNA, the CDR3 is TGTGCCAGCAGCGTGGGAGGGACCTCTGATACGCAGTATTTT. Protein product: CASSVGGTSDTQYF.

The rearrangement links TRBV20-1 to TRBJ1-5, with a tentative D call TRBD1 (6 bases). The V gene's germline CDR1 is DFQATT and CDR2 SNEGSKA (reference sequence). The CDR3 is 16 residues long. V was cut by 5 bases and J by 0 bases, with 17 bases left in between. CDR3 loop: CSARGAGANSNQPQHF. For the CDR3, the DNA is TGCAGTGCTCGAGGGGCAGGGGCTAATAGCAATCAGCCCCAGCATTTT.

The table lists this clonotype with a count of one. The CDR3 loop is CASSPHRGLYQETQYF. CDR3 nucleotides: TGTGCCAGCAGTCCACACAGGGGGCTCTACCAAGAGACCCAGTACTTC. The chain combines TRBV28 with TRBJ2-5; 9 nucleotides agree with TRBD1. J gave up 0 bases and V 5 bases, and 7 bases lay outside the gene matches. This CDR3 has 16 residues. From germline, CDR1 is MDHEN and CDR2 SYDVKM.

This clonotype was recorded once. The chain is built from TRBV19 and TRBJ1-5, with TRBD1 as a possible D gene (5 bases). CDR3 length: 14 amino acids. Germline V gene lookup returns CDR1 LNHDA and CDR2 SQIVND (reference sequence). V gave up 3 bases and J gave up 8 bases, with 14 bases separating them. The CDR3 region is CASSMWGRDEPQHF. CDR3 in DNA: TGTGCCAGTAGTATGTGGGGCCGGGACGAGCCCCAGCATTTT.

The CDR3 here is CASSPRRGVETQYF. The CDR3 DNA is TGTGCCAGCAGCCCCCGCAGGGGGGTTGAGACCCAGTACTTC. This sequence joins TRBV7-3 and TRBJ2-5; D is perhaps TRBD1 (7 bases). The CDR3 loop spans 14 amino acids. With 5 bases removed from V and 5 bases from J, the gap between germline ends came to 15 bases. CDR1 SGHTA and CDR2 FQGTGA come from the germline V gene.

This clonotype appeared once. The chain joins TRBV6-6 to TRBJ2-3; D tentatively reads TRBD1 or TRBD2 (6 bases each). The V gene's germline CDR1 is MNHNY and CDR2 SVGAGI (reference sequence). The CDR3 has 13 residues. Trimming left V 7 bases short and J 2 bases short, with 10 bases between. This CDR3 reads CASTGDFTDTQYF. In DNA form, the CDR3 reads TGTGCCAGCACAGGGGACTTCACAGATACGCAGTATTTT.

In the case of this clonotype: The germline gene is not matched at one end of the junction; a read error may be the cause. The genes are TRBV6-1 and TRBJ1-2; maybe TRBD1 (6 bases). Per germline, CDR1 MNHNS and CDR2 SASEGT. The CDR3 runs 17 residues. CDR3 coding DNA: TGTGCCAGCAGCGAAGGACCGGGACATGAGAGCGGCTATGGCTACACCTTC. The encoded protein is CASSEGPGHESGYGYTF.

V usage is TRBV15 and J usage is TRBJ1-5, with D uncertain. The CDR3 is made up of 15 amino acids. Germline V gives CDR1 LNHNV, CDR2 YYDKDF (reference sequence). V was cut by 0 bases and J by 7 bases, with 13 bases left in between. In DNA form, the CDR3 reads TGTGCCACCAGCAGAGATAGGGAGGGCGGGCAGCCCCAGCATTTT. Amino acids: CATSRDREGGQPQHF.

The rearrangement joins TRBV12-3 or TRBV12-4 to TRBJ2-3; possibly TRBD2 for D (5 bases). With 6 bases removed from V and 1 base from J, the gap between germline ends came to 11 bases. The CDR3 consists of 14 residues. This CDR3 is CASSTGSRTDTQYF. In DNA form, the CDR3 reads TGTGCCAGCAGCACGGGGAGTCGCACAGATACGCAGTATTTT.

CDR3 DNA: TGCGCCAGCAGCAGGGATTACAAGAGAGACTACGAGCAGTACTTC. Its translation is CASSRDYKRDYEQYF. The chain uses TRBV23-1 and TRBJ2-7, with D possibly being TRBD1 (5 bases). TRBV23-1 is flagged as an ORF with uncertain function. V lost 6 bases, J lost 3 bases, and 18 bases lay in between. This CDR3 region has 15 residues.

This chain uses TRBV7-3 with TRBJ1-6; 7 nucleotides line up with TRBD1. V shed 5 bases, J shed 13 bases, and the junction held 8 bases outside the gene matches. Germline loops: CDR1 SGHTA, CDR2 FQGTGA. CDR3 length equals 13 residues. Here the CDR3 DNA reads TGTGCCAGCAGCCCGAGACAGGGTGGTCCCCTCCACTTT. Amino acid sequence: CASSPRQGGPLHF. Combining the CDR3 with reference TRBV7-3 and TRBJ1-6 gives the whole variable domain GAGVSQTPSNKVTEKGKYVELRCDPISGHTALYWYRQSLGQGPEFLIYFQGTGAADDSGLPNDRFFAVRPEGSVSTLKIQRTERGDSAVYLCASSPRQGGPLHFGNGTRLTVT.

V gene TRBV9 combines with J gene TRBJ2-5; D possibly corresponds to TRBD1 (5 bases). The ends were cut back, 2 bases at V and 2 bases at J, with 13 bases in the middle. This CDR3 comprises 15 residues. In germline, CDR1 is SGDLS, CDR2 YYNGEE. The CDR3 is CASSVVAGNQETQYF. For the CDR3, the DNA is TGTGCCAGCAGCGTGGTGGCAGGGAATCAAGAGACCCAGTACTTC.